The 12 T cell receptor beta chains given below trace back to one sample, sequenced in a study of shared clonotypes between healthy human individuals. TCRdb's copy holds only in-frame clones and misses some; the assay was immunoSEQ multiplex PCR. The sample lists about 770,000 clones, over 60% occurring once. The sample taken for sequencing was memory CD4+ T cells sorted from blood. This sample's subset: CD45RA-negative fraction. Source of these receptors: a woman aged 25 to 39 in good health.

This chain uses TRBV10-3 with TRBJ2-1, with TRBD1 matching 9 bases. This CDR3 has 15 residues. J was trimmed by 1 base and V by 6 bases; bases with no gene match: 4. Germline-derived CDR1 and CDR2 are ENHRY and SYGVKD. The CDR3 DNA follows: TGTGCCATCAGCACCGGGACAGGGTCCTACAATGAGCAGTTCTTC. As protein: CAISTGTGSYNEQFF.

CDR3: CASKQSSTDTQYF. CDR3 bases: TGCGCCAGCAAACAGTCTAGCACAGATACGCAGTATTTT. The chain carries TRBV5-1 and TRBJ2-3, with unresolved D. V lost 6 bases and J 0 bases, leaving 8 bases between the germline ends. This CDR3 comprises 13 residues. Germline values: CDR1 SGHRS, CDR2 YFSETQ.

As for this clone: Other nucleotide sequences from this sample produce the same CDR3. V gene TRBV4-1 combines with J gene TRBJ1-3; the D is unclear. Germline CDR1 MGHRA, CDR2 YSYEKL. The germline V and J ends were trimmed by 3 bases and 0 bases, with 12 bases remaining between them. The CDR3 runs 16 residues. The CDR3 bases are TGCGCCAGCAGCCAGGGAGGAACCGCCTCTGGAAACACCATATATTTT. It translates to CASSQGGTASGNTIYF.

This sequence joins TRBV30 and TRBJ2-7, with TRBD2 matching over 9 bases. J gave up 6 bases and V 2 bases, and 5 bases lay outside the gene matches. Per the germline V gene, CDR1 is GTSNPN and CDR2 is SVGIG (reference sequence). This CDR3 has 13 residues. The CDR3 reads CAWSLAGRGEQYF. Written as DNA, the CDR3 is TGTGCCTGGAGTCTAGCGGGAAGGGGCGAGCAGTACTTC.

CDR3 nucleotide sequence: TGTGCCAGCAGTTACGACGCGGACCTCACCTACAATGAGCAGTTCTTC. The encoded protein is CASSYDADLTYNEQFF. V gene TRBV5-4 combines with J gene TRBJ2-1, with no clear D. The germline V gene has CDR1 SGHNT and CDR2 YYREEE (reference sequence). V was shortened by 5 bases and J by 2 bases, with 17 bases between the two germline ends. There are 16 residues in the CDR3.

The chain joins TRBV6-5 to TRBJ1-5; D might be TRBD1 (6 bases). CDR1 is MNHEY, CDR2 SVGAGI, per germline. The CDR3 has 14 residues. With 6 bases removed from V and 6 bases from J, the gap between germline ends came to 15 bases. CDR3 coding DNA: TGTGCCAGCAGACAGGACAGATGGTTTCAGCCCCAGCATTTT. This sequence encodes CASRQDRWFQPQHF.

This clone was seen repeatedly, ten times or more. Other DNA sequences in the same sample also yield this CDR3. The chain couples TRBV15 to TRBJ2-4; 9 nucleotides agree with TRBD1. CDR1 is LNHNV, CDR2 YYDKDF, per germline (reference sequence). V lost 0 bases to trimming and J lost 9 bases; unmatched junction nucleotides: 6. The CDR3 has 15 residues. This CDR3 reads CATSRDRDRVTIQYF. As DNA, the CDR3 is TGTGCCACCAGCAGAGATCGGGACAGGGTGACCATTCAGTACTTC. The full variable domain, rest sourced from reference TRBV15 and TRBJ2-4, is DAMVIQNPRYQVTQFGKPVTLSCSQTLNHNVMYWYQQKSSQAPKLLFHYYDKDFNNEADTPDNFQSRRPNTSFCFLDIRSPGLGDTAMYLCATSRDRDRVTIQYFGAGTRLSVL.

The chain is built from TRBV25-1 and TRBJ2-3, with TRBD2 matching 8 bases. The V and J ends lost 4 bases and 0 bases, in that order; junction bases with no gene match: 6. Per the germline V gene, CDR1 is MGHDK and CDR2 is SYGVNS. The CDR3 totals 16 residues. The CDR3 region has the DNA TGTGCCAGCAGTGGTCTAGCGGGCCCCAGCACAGATACGCAGTATTTT. As protein: CASSGLAGPSTDTQYF.

The V and J genes are TRBV18 and TRBJ1-4, with unresolved D. There are 14 residues in the CDR3. Trimming left V 1 base short and J 6 bases short, with 9 bases between. The germline V gene has CDR1 KGHSH and CDR2 LQKENI. CDR3 bases: TGTGCCAGCTCACCACAGGGAAGCGATGAAAAACTGTTTTTT. It encodes CASSPQGSDEKLFF.

The sample holds a few counts of this clone. This sample also contains other DNA sequences that code for the same CDR3. This chain links TRBV7-2 with TRBJ2-1; D uncertain. The germline V gene has CDR1 SGHTA and CDR2 FQGNSA. This CDR3 has 14 residues. V lost 1 base and J 2 bases, leaving 6 bases between the germline ends. The CDR3 nucleotides read TGTGCCAGCAGCTTAGATAGTACCTACAATGAGCAGTTCTTC. Residues: CASSLDSTYNEQFF.

The chain employs TRBV2 and TRBJ2-1; D is possibly TRBD1 or TRBD2 (7 bases each). The CDR3 has 14 amino acids. V lost 8 bases and J 5 bases, leaving 16 bases between the germline ends. CDR1 and CDR2 from the germline V gene are SNHLY and FYNNEI. The CDR3 nucleotides read TGTGCCAGCGCTAGCGGCAGGGGGAACAATGAGCAGTTCTTC. It specifies CASASGRGNNEQFF. Variable domain in full (rest from reference TRBV2 and TRBJ2-1): EPEVTQTPSHQVTQMGQEVILRCVPISNHLYFYWYRQILGQKVEFLVSFYNNEISEKSEIFDDQFSVERPDGSNFTLKIRSTKLEDSAMYFCASASGRGNNEQFFGPGTRLTVL.

The chain recombines TRBV25-1 with TRBJ1-3; the D gene is possibly TRBD1 (5 bases). This CDR3 has 16 amino acids. V gave up 4 bases and J gave up 3 bases, with 16 bases separating them. The V gene's germline CDR1 is MGHDK and CDR2 SYGVNS. As DNA, the CDR3 is TGTGCCAGCAGTGCGGTGACAGCCGCCGGTGGAAACACCATATATTTT. Translating it yields CASSAVTAAGGNTIYF.